Each of the 18 T cell receptor beta chains below was sequenced from the same sample in a study of blood T cells in healthy people across ages. Primers used in a second PCR of roughly 6 to 11 cycles were a sample-barcoded 5' primer and a J-beta primer mix. TCRdb passed the 5' RACE reads through MiXCR, listing each CDR3 protein once. Among just under 900,000 distinct CDR3 sequences listed, roughly 26% were seen once. Sequenced: blood. These receptors originate from an elderly woman in good health.

This clonotype was observed once. The chain employs TRBV30 and TRBJ2-3; weak D call: TRBD1 (6 bases). Germline V gene data show CDR1 as GTSNPN and CDR2 as SVGIG (reference sequence). With 2 bases removed from V and 2 bases from J, the gap between germline ends came to 14 bases. The CDR3 runs 15 residues. CDR3 bases: TGTGCCTGGAGTACCCCGGGACACGACACAGATACGCAGTATTTT. Translating gives CAWSTPGHDTDTQYF.

This clonotype was recorded at least ten times. The chain has TRBV7-2 and TRBJ2-6, with D possibly called TRBD1 or TRBD2 (5 bases each). The ends were cut back, 5 bases at V and 0 bases at J, with 14 bases in the middle. Germline V CDR1 and CDR2: SGHTA, FQGNSA. This CDR3 spans 17 amino acids. DNA of the CDR3: TGTGCCAGCAGCGACCGGGACGCAGGCTCTGGGGCCAACGTCCTGACTTTC. Amino acids: CASSDRDAGSGANVLTF.

This chain joins TRBV7-2 and TRBJ2-7, with D perhaps TRBD1 (5 bases). CDR1 and CDR2 (germline): SGHTA, FQGNSA. The V and J ends lost 1 base and 0 bases respectively, with 13 bases between them. This CDR3 is built from 16 residues. The CDR3 reads CASSLVSTGISYEQYF. Here the CDR3 DNA reads TGTGCCAGCAGCTTAGTATCTACAGGTATCTCCTACGAGCAGTACTTC.

This clonotype was picked up many times. The chain is built from TRBV6-2 or TRBV6-3 and TRBJ2-3, with 7 bases fitting TRBD2. The CDR3 runs 18 residues. Trimming removed 2 bases from V and 3 bases from J; junction bases left unmatched: 14. CDR1 is MNHEY, CDR2 SVGEGT, per germline. CDR3 sequence: CASSYPLGEGIRTDTQYF. Here the CDR3 DNA reads TGTGCCAGCAGTTACCCCCTGGGGGAGGGGATAAGGACAGATACGCAGTATTTT.

CDR3 loop: CAISETSDSYNEQFF. CDR3 sequence (DNA): TGTGCCATCAGTGAGACATCAGACTCCTACAATGAGCAGTTCTTC. The chain combines TRBV10-3 with TRBJ2-1; the D is unclear. Germline-derived CDR1 and CDR2 are ENHRY and SYGVKD. This CDR3 spans 15 amino acids. Trimming took 2 bases from V and 0 from J, leaving 8 bases between them.

At least ten counts were recorded for this clonotype. V is TRBV20-1 and J is TRBJ1-2; TRBD1 is a possible D gene (5 bases). The V end was cut by 3 bases, the J end by 2 bases, with 10 bases between. The germline V gene encodes CDR1 DFQATT and CDR2 SNEGSKA (reference sequence). CDR3 length: 13 amino acids. The CDR3 loop reads CSASDSFNYGYTF. As DNA, the CDR3 is TGCAGTGCTAGTGACAGCTTCAACTATGGCTACACCTTC.

This chain connects TRBV20-1 to TRBJ2-3; TRBD1 agrees at 7 bases. V lost 6 bases, J lost 3 bases, and 3 bases stayed unmatched. The CDR3 runs 12 residues. Germline V CDR1 and CDR2: DFQATT, SNEGSKA (reference sequence). As DNA, the CDR3 is TGCAGTGCGGGCAGGGGGACAGATACGCAGTATTTT. It yields the protein CSAGRGTDTQYF.

This clonotype was counted ten times or more. The chain is built from TRBV24-1 and TRBJ2-4; D perhaps matches TRBD2 (5 bases). This CDR3 spans 14 amino acids. V gave up 6 bases and J gave up 0 bases, with 8 bases separating them. The germline CDR1 and CDR2 sequences are KGHDR and SFDVKD. The CDR3 spells CATSSAVAKNIQYF. The CDR3 region has the DNA TGTGCCACCAGTTCAGCGGTAGCCAAAAACATTCAGTACTTC.

On this clonotype itself: A read error is possible here, since a much larger clone lies one base away. The V call is TRBV27, the J call TRBJ2-5; D may be TRBD1 or TRBD2 (6 bases each). CDR3 length: 14 residues. Germline CDR1 reads MNHEY; CDR2 reads SMNVEV (reference sequence). CDR3 residues: CASSPRRGREAQYF. The CDR3 DNA reads TGTGCCAGCAGTCCGCGACGGGGGCGAGAGGCCCAGTACTTC.

To note about this clonotype: This may be a read error, as it is one base from a much larger clone. The rearrangement links TRBV10-1 to TRBJ2-5; D possibly corresponds to TRBD2 (5 bases). The CDR3 spans 14 residues. The V and J ends lost 6 bases and 2 bases respectively, with 13 bases between them. Germline CDR1 and CDR2: WNHNN and SYGVQD (reference sequence). The CDR3, as DNA: TGCGCCAGCAGGCTCCCCGGGGATCAAGAGACCCAGTACTTC. Translation: CASRLPGDQETQYF.

This clonotype was counted ten times or more. The chain joins TRBV7-2 to TRBJ1-2; D may be TRBD1 (6 bases). Per germline, CDR1 SGHTA and CDR2 FQGNSA. Trimming shortened V by 4 bases and J by 1 base, and 25 bases separated the two germline ends. CDR3 size: 19 residues. The CDR3 is CASSSPVGGGLKHNYGYTF. The CDR3 DNA sequence: TGTGCCAGCAGCTCCCCGGTGGGAGGGGGTTTAAAACATAACTATGGCTACACCTTC.

The sample holds many counts of this clonotype. The V call is TRBV7-2, the J call TRBJ2-1, with TRBD1 matching over 8 bases. V lost 5 bases to trimming and J lost 7 bases; unmatched junction nucleotides: 10. The CDR3 is made up of 15 amino acids. Germline V gene sequence: CDR1 SGHTA, CDR2 FQGNSA. The CDR3 protein is CASSPQTGVGNEQFF. The CDR3 nucleotides are TGTGCCAGCAGCCCGCAGACAGGGGTAGGGAATGAGCAGTTCTTC.

This clonotype was seen more than once but under ten times. This may stem from a read error, because a much larger clone lies one nucleotide away. The rearrangement joins TRBV20-1 to TRBJ1-2, with 7 bases aligning to TRBD1. Germline CDR1 DFQATT, CDR2 SNEGSKA (reference sequence). This CDR3 has 14 residues. CDR3 coding DNA: TGCAGTACTAGACAACAGGGGCTAAACTATGGCTACACCTTC. Translation gives CSTRQQGLNYGYTF.

CDR3 bases: TGTGCCAGTAGTATCCGGGGGGCCGGGCAGCCCCAGCATTTT. Translated: CASSIRGAGQPQHF. J is TRBJ1-5 and V is TRBV19; perhaps TRBD1 as D (6 bases). Trimming left V 3 bases short and J 7 bases short, with 13 bases between. The CDR3 loop spans 14 amino acids. The germline CDR1 and CDR2 sequences are LNHDA and SQIVND (reference sequence).

This sequence joins TRBV11-2 and TRBJ1-5; unclear D gene. Per the germline V gene, CDR1 is SGHAT and CDR2 is FQNNGV. V lost 2 bases, J lost 6 bases, and 11 bases lay in between. The CDR3 extends over 14 amino acids. The CDR3 region is CASSLYGDSQPQHF. CDR3 coding DNA: TGTGCCAGCAGCTTATATGGAGATAGTCAGCCCCAGCATTTT.

This clonotype appeared many times. The chain employs TRBV27 and TRBJ2-5; D is undetermined. The germline gives CDR1 MNHEY, CDR2 SMNVEV (reference sequence). V was clipped by 3 bases and J by 5 bases, with 19 bases between them. This CDR3 contains 16 residues. DNA of the CDR3: TGTGCCAGCAGTTTTCCTGAAGGGTCCCCTGAGGAGACCCAGTACTTC. Protein: CASSFPEGSPEETQYF.

For this clonotype: One end of the junction fails to match germline, which may point to a read error. The chain employs TRBV5-1 and TRBJ2-1; no reliable D call. This CDR3 region has 17 residues. Germline V gene data show CDR1 as SGHRS and CDR2 as YFSETQ. CDR3 nucleotide sequence: TGCGCCAGCAGCTTGGGTGTTAGGGCAGGTATCCACAATGGGCAGTTCTTC. Protein product: CASSLGVRAGIHNGQFF.

At least ten counts were recorded for this clonotype. This chain connects TRBV10-3 to TRBJ2-5; D call uncertain. The CDR3 extends over 13 amino acids. Germline CDR1 is ENHRY and CDR2 is SYGVKD. The V and J ends lost 3 bases and 5 bases respectively, with 10 bases between them. The CDR3 spells CAISELPLETQYF. CDR3 nucleotide sequence: TGTGCCATCAGTGAACTCCCCCTGGAGACCCAGTACTTC.